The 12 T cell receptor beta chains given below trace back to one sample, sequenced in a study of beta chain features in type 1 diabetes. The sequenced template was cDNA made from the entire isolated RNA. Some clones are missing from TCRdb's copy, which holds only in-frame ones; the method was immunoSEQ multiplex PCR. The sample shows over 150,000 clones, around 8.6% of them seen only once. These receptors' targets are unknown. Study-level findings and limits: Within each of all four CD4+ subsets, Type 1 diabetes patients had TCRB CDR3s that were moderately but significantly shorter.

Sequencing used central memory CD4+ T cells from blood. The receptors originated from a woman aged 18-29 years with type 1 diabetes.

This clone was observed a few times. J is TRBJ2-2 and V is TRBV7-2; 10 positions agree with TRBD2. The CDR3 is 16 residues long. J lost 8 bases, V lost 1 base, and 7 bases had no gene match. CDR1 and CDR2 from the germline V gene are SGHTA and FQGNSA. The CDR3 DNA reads TGTGCCAGCAGCTTAGGCCTAGCGGGGGCGGGAGGGGAGCTGTTTTTT. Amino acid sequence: CASSLGLAGAGGELFF.

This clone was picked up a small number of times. The CDR3 loop is CSVVKGLSGRGTEAFF. Here the CDR3 DNA reads TGCAGCGTTGTGAAAGGACTCTCCGGGCGGGGCACTGAAGCTTTCTTT. This sequence joins TRBV29-1 and TRBJ1-1, with D unresolved. The CDR3 has 16 amino acids. Trimming took off 4 bases at V and 4 bases at J, with 22 bases between the two ends. Germline V gives CDR1 SQVTM, CDR2 ANQGSEA.

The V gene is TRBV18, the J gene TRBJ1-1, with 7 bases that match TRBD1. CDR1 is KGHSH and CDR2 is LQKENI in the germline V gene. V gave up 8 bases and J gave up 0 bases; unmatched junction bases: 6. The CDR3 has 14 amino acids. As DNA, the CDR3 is TGTGCCAGCAGAGGGGGCGGAATGAACACTGAAGCTTTCTTT. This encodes CASRGGGMNTEAFF.

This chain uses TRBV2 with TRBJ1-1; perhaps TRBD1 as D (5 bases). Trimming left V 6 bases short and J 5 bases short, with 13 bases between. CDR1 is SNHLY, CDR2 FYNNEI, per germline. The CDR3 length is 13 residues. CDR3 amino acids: CASRVGGSTEAFF. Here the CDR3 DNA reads TGTGCCAGCAGAGTCGGGGGGAGTACTGAAGCTTTCTTT.

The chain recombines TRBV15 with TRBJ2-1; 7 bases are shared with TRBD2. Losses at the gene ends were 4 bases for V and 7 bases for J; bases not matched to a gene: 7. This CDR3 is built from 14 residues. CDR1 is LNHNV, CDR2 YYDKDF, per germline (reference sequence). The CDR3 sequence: CATSILSGYNEQFF. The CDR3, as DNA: TGTGCCACCAGCATCCTTAGCGGGTATAATGAGCAGTTCTTC.

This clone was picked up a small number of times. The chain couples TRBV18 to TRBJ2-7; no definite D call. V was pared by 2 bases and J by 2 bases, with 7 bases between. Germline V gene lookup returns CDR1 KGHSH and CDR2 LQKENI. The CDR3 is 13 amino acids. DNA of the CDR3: TGTGCCAGCTCACCAGTTGGCCCCTACGAGCAGTACTTC. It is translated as CASSPVGPYEQYF.

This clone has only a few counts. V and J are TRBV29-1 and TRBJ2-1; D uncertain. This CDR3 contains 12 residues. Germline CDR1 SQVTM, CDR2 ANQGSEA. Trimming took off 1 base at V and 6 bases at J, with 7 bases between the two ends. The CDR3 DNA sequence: TGCAGCGTTGAAGCCCCCGTCAATGAGCAGTTCTTC. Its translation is CSVEAPVNEQFF.

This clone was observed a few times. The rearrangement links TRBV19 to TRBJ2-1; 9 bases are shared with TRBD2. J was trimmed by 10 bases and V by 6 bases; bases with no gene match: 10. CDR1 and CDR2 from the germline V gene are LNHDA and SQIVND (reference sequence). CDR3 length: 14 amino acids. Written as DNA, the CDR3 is TGTGCCAGTAGGTTCGGGACTAGCAGATCCGAGCAGTTCTTC. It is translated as CASRFGTSRSEQFF.

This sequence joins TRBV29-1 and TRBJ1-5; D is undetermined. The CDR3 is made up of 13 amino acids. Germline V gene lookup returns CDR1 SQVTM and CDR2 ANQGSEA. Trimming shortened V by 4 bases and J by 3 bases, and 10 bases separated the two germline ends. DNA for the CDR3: TGCAGCGTTGCTGGGCAGGACAATCAGCCCCAGCATTTT. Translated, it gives CSVAGQDNQPQHF. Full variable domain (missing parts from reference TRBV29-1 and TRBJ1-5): SAVISQKPSRDICQRGTSLTIQCQVDSQVTMMFWYRQQPGQSLTLIATANQGSEATYESGFVIDKFPISRPNLTFSTLTVSNMSPEDSSIYLCSVAGQDNQPQHFGDGTRLSIL.

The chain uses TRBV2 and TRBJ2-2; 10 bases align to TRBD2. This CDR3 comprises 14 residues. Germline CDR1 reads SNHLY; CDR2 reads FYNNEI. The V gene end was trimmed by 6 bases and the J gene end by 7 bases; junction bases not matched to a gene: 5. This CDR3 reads CASREWTSGGELFF. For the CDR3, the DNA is TGTGCCAGCAGAGAATGGACTAGCGGCGGGGAGCTGTTTTTT.

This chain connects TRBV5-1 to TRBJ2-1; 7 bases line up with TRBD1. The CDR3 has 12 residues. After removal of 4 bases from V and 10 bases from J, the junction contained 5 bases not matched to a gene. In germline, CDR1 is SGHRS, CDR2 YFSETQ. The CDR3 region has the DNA TGCGCCAGCAGCCAAGACAGGGAGGAGCAGTTCTTC. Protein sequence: CASSQDREEQFF.

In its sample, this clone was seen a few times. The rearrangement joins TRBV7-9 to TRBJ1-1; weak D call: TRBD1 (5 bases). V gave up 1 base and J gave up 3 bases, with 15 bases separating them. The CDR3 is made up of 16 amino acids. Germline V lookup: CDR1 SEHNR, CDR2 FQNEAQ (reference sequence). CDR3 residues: CASSLGGGGYDTEAFF. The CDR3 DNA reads TGTGCCAGCAGCTTAGGGGGGGGAGGGTACGACACTGAAGCTTTCTTT.